This TCR beta chain was sequenced for a study of blood T cell repertoires in COVID-19. Background on the study: PBMCs, B-cell-depleted T cells, or T cells were the source of the cDNA or gDNA that made up the material.

The CDR3 is 14 residues long. Germline V CDR1 and CDR2: MDHEN, SYDVKM. Trimming pared 8 bases from V and 4 bases from J, leaving 15 bases between. Assay: immunoSEQ multiplex PCR; the TCRdb copy retains only in-frame clones and omits some. The sample contains about 220,000 clones, 70% to 85% of which appear only once. The rearrangement links TRBV28 to TRBJ2-1; D is possibly TRBD2 (6 bases). The clonotype comes from a man between 50 and 59 years old with active or convalescent COVID-19. The material sequenced was peripheral blood. The DNA for the CDR3 is TGTGCCAGCCTAAGGGCTAGCGAGTACAATGAGCAGTTCTTC. Translated, it gives CASLRASEYNEQFF. The entire variable domain, with the rest obtained from reference TRBV28 and TRBJ2-1, is as follows: DVKVTQSSRYLVKRTGEKVFLECVQDMDHENMFWYRQDPGLGLRLIYFSYDVKMKEKGDIPEGYSVSREKKERFSLILESASTNQTSMYLCASLRASEYNEQFFGPGTRLTVL.